This is a list of T cell receptor delta chains from one sample in a study of human gamma delta and Vdelta1 T cells. These TCRs are of unknown antigen specificity. TCRdb processed the PCR reads again with the CATT caller. The sample records thousands of delta-chain clones, about 43% being singletons. What was sequenced was Vdelta1 gamma-delta T cells from blood grown in culture (DOT cells). The source of these receptors is a human donor in good health. The CDR3 runs from the conserved cysteine through the conserved F or W. A D gene is named only where the DNA matches it firmly. Size is omitted from some rows. Given values are once, few, many or a class for expanded clones.

D	V	size	J	CDR3	DNA
TRDD2	TRDV1	NA	TRDJ1	CALGEYTSYGSPDQADKLIF	TGTGCTCTTGGGGAGTATACTTCCTACGGTTCCCCAGACCAAGCCGATAAACTCATCTTT
NA	TRDV1	NA	TRDJ1	CALGDIDYTDKLIF	TGTGCTCTTGGGGACATAGATTACACCGATAAACTCATCTTT
NA	TRDV1	few	TRDJ1	CALGERGYATLHGEVNDKLIF	TGTGCTCTTGGGGAACGAGGGTACGCGACTCTACACGGGGAGGTCAACGATAAACTCATCTTT
TRDD3	TRDV1	medium-sized	TRDJ1	CALGERGSAFQNWDWGMYTDKLIF	TGTGCTCTTGGGGAACGTGGTTCGGCCTTCCAGAACTGGGACTGGGGGATGTACACCGATAAACTCATCTTT
TRDD3	TRDV1	NA	TRDJ2	CALGAFAGVGGYGGALTAQLFF	TGTGCTCTTGGGGCTTTCGCCGGAGTTGGGGGATACGGGGGTGCATTGACAGCACAACTCTTCTTT
NA	TRDV1	medium-sized	TRDJ1	CALGGSRPHPVMEVKLIF	TGTGCTCTTGGGGGCTCGAGGCCCCACCCTGTAATGGAGGTAAAACTCATCTTT
TRDD3	TRDV1	NA	TRDJ1	CALGGSPGFLDWGIHTDKLIF	TGTGCTCTTGGGGGTTCCCCTGGTTTTCTTGACTGGGGGATACACACCGATAAACTCATCTTT
NA	TRDV1	NA	TRDJ1	CALGERGKPGGTYTDKLIF	TGTGCTCTTGGGGAACGGGGCAAACCGGGTGGGACGTACACCGATAAACTCATCTTT
TRDD3	TRDV1	NA	TRDJ1	CALGEPDGPGGWLDKLIF	TGTGCTCTTGGGGAACCGGACGGGCCTGGGGGATGGCTCGATAAACTCATCTTT
TRDD3	TRDV1	NA	TRDJ1	CALGEPWPSGGFVYTDKLIF	TGTGCTCTTGGGGAACCATGGCCCTCCGGGGGATTCGTATACACCGATAAACTCATCTTT
TRDD3	TRDV1	NA	TRDJ1	CALGPQLSVSGGYRTDKLIF	TGTGCTCTTGGGCCCCAGCTCTCCGTCTCTGGGGGATACCGCACCGATAAACTCATCTTT
TRDD3	TRDV1	large	TRDJ1	CALGEKRSPLLGIQLYTDKLIF	TGTGCTCTTGGGGAGAAGCGTTCCCCTCTACTGGGGATCCAGCTGTACACCGATAAACTCATCTTT
NA	TRDV1	few	TRDJ1	CALGERSSYYTIGIGKTDKLIF	TGTGCTCTTGGGGAACGGTCCTCCTACTACACCATCGGGATAGGGAAGACCGATAAACTCATCTTT
TRDD3	TRDV1	NA	TRDJ1	CALGDYLSSRTGGGFEYTDKLIF	TGTGCGCTTGGGGATTATTTGTCTTCCCGTACTGGGGGAGGTTTTGAGTACACCGATAAACTCATCTTT
TRDD3	TRDV1	NA	TRDJ1	CALGDPFLVLGDATDKLIF	TGTGCTCTTGGGGATCCCTTCTTAGTACTGGGGGATGCCACCGATAAACTCATCTTT
TRDD3	TRDV1	large	TRDJ1	CALGELAQEPSYGNQYWGILGLIF	TGTGCTCTTGGGGAACTAGCCCAAGAGCCTTCCTACGGGAATCAGTACTGGGGGATACTGGGACTCATCTTT
TRDD3	TRDV1	few	TRDJ1	CALGDRTGGQPYTDKLIF	TGTGCTCTTGGGGACCGTACTGGGGGGCAACCATACACCGATAAACTCATCTTT
NA	TRDV1	NA	TRDJ1	CALGDSLRGTDKLIF	TGTGCTCTTGGGGACAGTCTCCGGGGTACCGATAAACTCATCTTT
NA	TRDV1	NA	TRDJ1	CALGERRVRYPPGLGERHTDKLIF	TGTGCTCTTGGGGAAAGGAGGGTCAGGTACCCGCCCGGACTGGGCGAGAGGCACACCGATAAACTCATCTTT
TRDD3	TRDV1	NA	TRDJ1	CALGEPHLRPGPTEGYWGIRSDKLIF	TGTGCTCTTGGGGAACCACACCTACGTCCGGGCCCAACGGAAGGGTACTGGGGGATACGGTCCGATAAACTCATCTTT
NA	TRDV1	few	TRDJ1	CALGKKLLVLVDHRRVHTDKLIF	TGTGCTCTTGGGAAAAAACTGCTCGTACTGGTGGATCATAGGCGGGTACACACCGATAAACTCATCTTT
NA	TRDV1	medium-sized	TRDJ1	CALGGPPITAPYTDKLIF	TGTGCTCTTGGGGGTCCTCCGATAACGGCCCCGTACACCGATAAACTCATCTTT
NA	TRDV1	NA	TRDJ1	CALGNTPPFLPSLGDIWYTDKLIF	TGTGCTCTTGGGAATACTCCCCCCTTCCTACCATCCCTGGGGGATATTTGGTACACCGATAAACTCATCTTT
TRDD3	TRDV1	few	TRDJ1	CALGEPLNRNFLEGTGGYGFKLIF	TGTGCTCTTGGGGAACCTCTTAACAGAAACTTCCTAGAGGGGACTGGGGGATACGGGTTTAAACTCATCTTT
NA	TRDV1	NA	TRDJ1	CALGELATYRSGGTDKLIF	TGTGCTCTTGGGGAACTAGCTACATACAGATCCGGCGGTACCGATAAACTCATCTTT
TRDD2	TRDV1	NA	TRDJ1	CALGELFLRGPHTDKRIF	TGTGCTCTTGGGGAACTATTCCTACGAGGGCCCCACACCGATAAACGCATCTTT
NA	TRDV1	NA	TRDJ1	CALGDPPTDKLIF	TGTGCTCTTGGGGACCCCCCCACCGATAAACTCATCTTT
TRDD3	TRDV1	NA	TRDJ1	CALGVGRTGVLARPTGGCADKLIF	TGTGCTCTTGGGGTCGGTCGAACTGGGGTTCTGGCACGCCCAACGGGGGGCTGCGCCGATAAACTCATCTTT
TRDD3	TRDV1	NA	TRDJ1	CALGELLLSYDWGRYTDKLIF	TGTGCTCTTGGGGAACTTCTTCTTTCCTACGACTGGGGGAGGTACACCGATAAACTCATCTTT
NA	TRDV1	NA	TRDJ1	CALVRTDKLIF	TGTGCTCTTGTGAGGACCGATAAACTCATCTTT
TRDD3	TRDV1	NA	TRDJ1	CALGDSLPKAYWGIRADKLIF	TGTGCTCTTGGGGACAGCCTTCCTAAGGCGTACTGGGGGATACGGGCCGATAAACTCATCTTT
TRDD2	TRDV1	NA	TRDJ1	CALGGKGGGFFLRTGAGANTDKLIF	TGTGCTCTTGGGGGTAAAGGCGGCGGATTCTTCCTACGGACGGGTGCGGGGGCAAACACCGATAAACTCATCTTT
NA	TRDV1	few	TRDJ1	CALGELKGLYTDKLIF	TGTGCTCTTGGGGAATTAAAGGGTCTGTACACCGATAAACTCATCTTT
TRDD3	TRDV1	NA	TRDJ1	CALGELTYEEARTVSVGDTTVLIF	TGTGCTCTTGGGGAATTAACCTACGAAGAGGCCAGGACGGTGTCCGTTGGGGATACGACGGTACTCATCTTT
TRDD3	TRDV1	once	TRDJ1	CALGGRQVPGGYTDKLIF	TGTGCTCTTGGGGGGCGGCAGGTCCCGGGGGGATACACCGATAAACTCATCTTT
NA	TRAV38-2/DV8	NA	TRDJ4	CAYRNRPSNGWGWARPLIF	TGTGCTTATAGGAATCGGCCTTCCAACGGCTGGGGGTGGGCCAGACCCCTGATCTTT
NA	TRDV2	NA	TRDJ1	CACDTPNSCTEFYTDKLIF	TGTGCCTGTGACACCCCGAACTCCTGTACTGAATTTTACACCGATAAACTCATCTTT
TRDD3	TRDV1	NA	TRDJ1	CALNQVLGDTVAYTDKLIF	TGTGCTCTCAATCAAGTACTGGGGGATACGGTTGCGTACACCGATAAACTCATCTTT